This T cell receptor (beta chain) was sequenced during a study of blood T cell repertoires in COVID-19. The CDR3 runs to 15 residues. Germline CDR1 SGHVS, CDR2 FNYEAQ. V dropped 5 bases and J dropped 2 bases, with 14 bases sitting between them. Profiling relied on immunoSEQ multiplex PCR, and the TCRdb table lists in-frame clones only, not all of them. The sample consists of tens of thousands of clones, 80% to 90% of them appearing once. This sequence originates from a woman in her forties with acute or convalescent COVID-19. The V and J genes are TRBV7-6 and TRBJ2-3; the D is unclear. Sequences were obtained from peripheral blood. This CDR3 reads CASSALGGHTDTQYF. CDR3 in DNA: TGTGCCAGCAGCGCGTTAGGTGGGCACACAGATACGCAGTATTTT.